These 13 T cell receptor beta chains were sequenced from one sample in a study of control samples from healthy donors and cancer patients. Profiled with immunoSEQ multiplex PCR; TCRdb holds only in-frame clones, not every one. The sample holds 120,000 or so clones; around 87% are singletons and the top ten take 2.5% to 3.5%. Sequenced material: blood. These TCRs come from a man in his sixties in good health.

CDR3 protein: CASSYLADVNTGELFF. In DNA form, the CDR3 reads TGTGCCAGCAGTTATTTGGCGGACGTGAACACCGGGGAGCTGTTTTTT. The rearrangement joins TRBV6-2 or TRBV6-3 to TRBJ2-2; no firm D call. The CDR3 runs to 16 residues. Trimming cost V 3 bases and J 1 base, with 12 bases left between them. CDR1 is MNHEY and CDR2 is SVGEGT in the germline V gene.

This sequence joins TRBV4-3 and TRBJ2-7; 7 bases match TRBD2. The CDR3 length is 14 residues. V dropped 8 bases and J dropped 2; count of bases not matched to a gene: 9. The V gene's germline CDR1 is LGHNA and CDR2 YSLEER. CDR3 bases: TGCGCCAGCGGGGGGGTGTCTACAACCTACGAGCAGTACTTC. Amino acids: CASGGVSTTYEQYF.

The J gene is TRBJ2-7, the V gene TRBV28; either TRBD1 or TRBD2 may fit D (7 bases each). The CDR3 totals 14 residues. CDR1 and CDR2 from the germline V gene are MDHEN and SYDVKM. V gave up 7 bases and J gave up 2 bases, with 15 bases separating them. CDR3 region: CASTSGGGPYEQYF. For the CDR3, the DNA is TGTGCCAGCACCTCAGGGGGGGGGCCCTACGAGCAGTACTTC.

J is TRBJ2-5 and V is TRBV10-3; D possibly matches TRBD1 or TRBD2 (6 bases each). CDR1 ENHRY and CDR2 SYGVKD come from the germline V gene. This CDR3 has 13 amino acids. V gave up 4 bases and J gave up 9 bases, with 15 bases separating them. The CDR3 is CAISGEQRGAQYF. The CDR3 DNA is TGTGCCATCAGTGGGGAACAGAGGGGGGCCCAGTACTTC.

The rearrangement joins TRBV19 to TRBJ1-1; D uncertain. Germline V gene sequence: CDR1 LNHDA, CDR2 SQIVND (reference sequence). The V end lost 0 bases, the J end lost 0 bases, and 8 bases lay between the germline ends. This CDR3 is built from 15 residues. CDR3 amino acids: CASSIDHRLNTEAFF. The CDR3 region has the DNA TGTGCCAGTAGTATAGATCACAGATTGAACACTGAAGCTTTCTTT.

V and J are TRBV5-1 and TRBJ2-5; tentative D call: TRBD1 (5 bases). V lost 1 base to trimming and J lost 4 bases, with 14 bases between them. Germline CDR1 reads SGHRS; CDR2 reads YFSETQ. The CDR3 loop spans 15 amino acids. DNA for the CDR3: TGCGCCAGCAGCTTGTTCGGCAGGCAGGGAGAGACCCAGTACTTC. Translation: CASSLFGRQGETQYF.

Note on this clone: An end of the junction does not agree with germline; a read error may underlie this. The V gene is TRBV7-9, the J gene TRBJ2-4, with no clear D. CDR1 and CDR2 from the germline V gene are SEHNR and FQNEAQ (reference sequence). The CDR3 spans 13 residues. The CDR3 reads CAVMVSAKNIQYF. The CDR3 bases are TGCGCCGTCATGGTGTCCGCCAAAAACATTCAGTACTTC. The complete variable domain, with remaining parts taken from reference TRBV7-9 and TRBJ2-4, reads DTGVSQNPRHKITKRGQNVTFRCDPISEHNRLYWYRQTLGQGPEFLTYFQNEAQLEKSRLLSDRFSAERPKGSFSTLEIQRTEQGDSAMYLCAVMVSAKNIQYFGAGTRLSVL.

The rearrangement links TRBV5-1 to TRBJ2-3, with D uncertain. This CDR3 comprises 13 residues. The germline CDR1 and CDR2 sequences are SGHRS and YFSETQ. Trimming cost V 3 bases and J 2 bases, with 7 bases left between them. CDR3 residues: CASSSQVTDTQYF. Here the CDR3 DNA reads TGCGCCAGCAGCTCTCAGGTCACAGATACGCAGTATTTT.

V and J are TRBV3-1 (or the pseudogene TRBV3-2) and TRBJ1-3, with D uncertain. Germline assignment: CDR1 LGHDT and CDR2 YNNKEL (reference sequence). The CDR3 covers 13 residues. The germline V and J ends were trimmed by 1 base and 4 bases, with 5 bases remaining between them. The CDR3 bases are TGTGCCAGCAGCCAAGGTTACGGAAACACCATATATTTT. It codes for CASSQGYGNTIYF.

There are a few counts of this clone. The chain combines TRBV4-3 with TRBJ1-6; 7 nucleotides match TRBD1. The V segment lost 3 bases and the J segment 7 bases; nucleotides outside the gene matches: 9. Germline CDR1 reads LGHNA; CDR2 reads YSLEER. CDR3 length: 16 amino acids. The CDR3 reads CASSQARDRFNSPLHF. The DNA of the CDR3 is TGCGCCAGCAGCCAGGCCCGGGACAGATTCAATTCACCCCTCCACTTT.

The chain carries TRBV7-2 and TRBJ2-2; TRBD1 might be the D (6 bases). The CDR3 is 14 amino acids. Trimming shortened V by 7 bases and J by 4 bases, and 13 bases separated the two germline ends. From germline, CDR1 is SGHTA and CDR2 FQGNSA. The CDR3: CASTGTWTTGELFF. CDR3 nucleotides: TGTGCCAGCACCGGGACATGGACCACCGGGGAGCTGTTTTTT.

This chain joins TRBV6-2 or TRBV6-3 and TRBJ1-2; 9 bases line up with TRBD1. Germline V CDR1 and CDR2: MNHEY, SVGEGT. Germline trimming cut 0 bases from V and 7 bases from J; bases unmatched to any gene: 6. The CDR3 is made up of 15 amino acids. The CDR3 is CASSYSTGTGSGYTF. CDR3 sequence (DNA): TGTGCCAGCAGTTACTCTACCGGGACAGGGAGTGGCTACACCTTC.

The genes are TRBV18 and TRBJ1-6; D gene unclear. V lost 2 bases and J lost 7, with 9 bases in between. Germline V gene lookup returns CDR1 KGHSH and CDR2 LQKENI. This CDR3 region has 14 residues. CDR3 nucleotide sequence: TGTGCCAGCTCACCAGCGAGGTCCAATTCACCCCTCCACTTT. The encoded protein is CASSPARSNSPLHF. The complete variable domain, with remaining parts taken from reference TRBV18 and TRBJ1-6, reads NAGVMQNPRHLVRRRGQEARLRCSPMKGHSHVYWYRQLPEEGLKFMVYLQKENIIDESGMPKERFSAEFPKEGPSILRIQQVVRGDSAAYFCASSPARSNSPLHFGNGTRLTVT.